This T cell receptor beta chain appears in the sequencing data of a study of T cell responses to AZD1222 COVID-19 vaccine. Background on the study: Pooling of second doses given at about 4 or about 12 weeks was done.

Remarks on this clone: Its antigen is not known.

Findings and limits, study-wide: Distributed over spike, vaccine-associated CD4 TCRs predominated at 160-218 and 743-854. White British ancestry dominated among donors, who included more females, and clonal diversity was possibly underestimated.

Clones were read by immunoSEQ multiplex PCR, and TCRdb kept only the in-frame ones, dropping some. The data show some 110,000 clones, with around 89% seen just once and approximately 3.1% held by the top ten. This clonotype originated in an adult in good health. The sequenced sample was peripheral blood, obtained on day 0 of AZD1222 vaccination.

The CDR3 protein is CASSLAGGLGYTF. The DNA for the CDR3 is TGTGCCAGCAGCTTAGCGGGGGGTTTAGGCTACACCTTC. The chain links TRBV7-2 to TRBJ1-2; D perhaps matches TRBD1 (5 bases). The CDR3 spans 13 residues. Per the germline V gene, CDR1 is SGHTA and CDR2 is FQGNSA. Trimming took 0 bases from V and 8 from J, leaving 10 bases between them.